This TCR beta chain stems from a study of blood T cell repertoires in COVID-19. The overall study: Collection of acute and convalescent COVID-19 samples took place in the United States, Italy and Spain. Sources were T cells, B-cell-depleted T cells, or PBMCs; the material itself was cDNA or gDNA.

Authors' processing steps: Amplified reference gene primers provided the basis for estimating nucleated cell counts. TCRdb keeps only in-frame clones here, not all; method: immunoSEQ multiplex PCR. From that table come the V and J calls and clone size; the DNA was used to work out D and trimming. Here the sample spans around 300,000 clones, around 83% being singletons. CDR3 length: 16 amino acids. The germline CDR1 and CDR2 sequences are LGHNA and YSLEER. Trimming shortened V by 1 base and J by 7 bases, and 20 bases separated the two germline ends. The sequence derives from a man aged 30 to 45 with active or convalescent COVID-19. This chain links TRBV4-3 with TRBJ2-7, with D possibly TRBD2 on 6 matching bases. Source material: peripheral blood. The CDR3 region has the DNA TGCGCCAGCAGCCAAGGGGTGACAGCAACTCGGGGGGAGCAGTACTTC. Translation: CASSQGVTATRGEQYF.